This TCR beta chain was sequenced in a study of CD8 T cells in Susac syndrome. With random hexamers, roughly 0.5 to 1 ug RNA was reverse transcribed. Amplification of TCR beta CDR3 across 54 Vbeta and 13 Jbeta was performed with immunoSEQ multiplex PCR. One entry per CDR3 protein, called by TCRdb with MiXCR from the immunoSEQ multiplex PCR reads. The table lists nearly 200,000 distinct CDR3 sequences, 90% to 95% of them singletons. Trimming removed 0 bases at V and 3 bases at J, with 11 bases between. The CDR3 covers 15 residues. Germline V gene sequence: CDR1 LNHNV, CDR2 YYDKDF (reference sequence). V and J are TRBV15 and TRBJ2-5, with no clear D. Sequenced: CD4+ T cells from PBMCs. This clonotype was sampled from a human donor with multiple sclerosis. CDR3 residues: CATSRDISTEETQYF. The CDR3 DNA reads TGTGCCACCAGCAGAGATATATCTACTGAAGAGACCCAGTACTTC.